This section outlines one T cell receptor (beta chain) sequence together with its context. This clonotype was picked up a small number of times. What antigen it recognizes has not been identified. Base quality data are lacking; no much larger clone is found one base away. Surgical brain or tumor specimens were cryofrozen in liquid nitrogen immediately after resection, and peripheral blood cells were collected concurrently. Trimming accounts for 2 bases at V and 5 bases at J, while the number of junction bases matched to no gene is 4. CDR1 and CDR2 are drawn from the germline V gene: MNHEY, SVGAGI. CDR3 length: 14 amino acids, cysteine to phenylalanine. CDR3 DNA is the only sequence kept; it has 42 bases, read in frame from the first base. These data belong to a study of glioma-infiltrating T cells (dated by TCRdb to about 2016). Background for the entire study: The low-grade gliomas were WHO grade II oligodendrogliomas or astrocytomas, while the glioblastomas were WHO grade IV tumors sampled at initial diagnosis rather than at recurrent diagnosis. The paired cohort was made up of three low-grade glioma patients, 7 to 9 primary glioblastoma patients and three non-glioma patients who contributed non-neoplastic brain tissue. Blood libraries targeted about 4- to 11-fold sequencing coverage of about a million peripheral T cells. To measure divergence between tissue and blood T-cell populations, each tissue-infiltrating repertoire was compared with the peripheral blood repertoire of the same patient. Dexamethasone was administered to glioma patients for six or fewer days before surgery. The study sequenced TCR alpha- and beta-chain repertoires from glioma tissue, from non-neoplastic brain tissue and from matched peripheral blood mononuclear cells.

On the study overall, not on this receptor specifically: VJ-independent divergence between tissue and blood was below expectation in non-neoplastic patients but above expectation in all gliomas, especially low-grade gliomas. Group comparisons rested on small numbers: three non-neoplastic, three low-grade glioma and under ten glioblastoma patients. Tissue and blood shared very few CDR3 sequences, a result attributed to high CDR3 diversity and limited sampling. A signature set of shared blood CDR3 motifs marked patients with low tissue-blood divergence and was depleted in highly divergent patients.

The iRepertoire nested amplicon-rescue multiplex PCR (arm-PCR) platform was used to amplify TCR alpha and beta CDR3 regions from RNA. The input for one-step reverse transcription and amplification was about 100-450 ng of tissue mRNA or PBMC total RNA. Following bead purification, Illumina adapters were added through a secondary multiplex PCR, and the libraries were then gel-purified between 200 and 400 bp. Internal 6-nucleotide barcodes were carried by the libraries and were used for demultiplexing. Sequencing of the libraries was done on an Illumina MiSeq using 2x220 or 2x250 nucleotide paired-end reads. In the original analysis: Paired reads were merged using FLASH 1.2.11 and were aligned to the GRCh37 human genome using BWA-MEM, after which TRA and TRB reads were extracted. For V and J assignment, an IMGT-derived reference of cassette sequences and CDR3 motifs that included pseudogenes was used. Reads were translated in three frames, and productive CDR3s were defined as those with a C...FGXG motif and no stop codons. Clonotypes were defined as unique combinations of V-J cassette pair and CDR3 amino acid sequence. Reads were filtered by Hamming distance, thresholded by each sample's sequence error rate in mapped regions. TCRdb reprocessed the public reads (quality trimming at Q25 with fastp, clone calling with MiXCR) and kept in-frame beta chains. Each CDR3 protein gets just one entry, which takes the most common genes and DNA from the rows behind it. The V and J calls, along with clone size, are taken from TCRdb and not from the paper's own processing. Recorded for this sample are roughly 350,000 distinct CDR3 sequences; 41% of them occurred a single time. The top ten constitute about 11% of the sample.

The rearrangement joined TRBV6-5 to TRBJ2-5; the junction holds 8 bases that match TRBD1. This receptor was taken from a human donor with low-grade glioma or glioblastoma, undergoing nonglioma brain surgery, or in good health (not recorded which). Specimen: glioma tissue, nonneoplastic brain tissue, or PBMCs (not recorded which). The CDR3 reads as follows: CASSYGRGLETQYF. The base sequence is TGTGCCAGCAGTTACGGCAGGGGGCTTGAGACCCAGTACTTC.